This T cell receptor beta chain was retrieved from a study of T-cell reconstitution after alpha-beta-depleted transplantation in children. The authors prepared the TCRbeta library with unique molecular identifiers. TCRdb processed the PCR reads anew with MiXCR; each CDR3 protein has one entry. The sample consists of about 58,000 distinct CDR3 sequences, approximately 46% of them appearing once. Study-level findings and limits: By one year post-transplant, T-cell counts and diversity largely arose from T cells that were newly produced.

This clonotype was seen a handful of times. No antigen is known for it. CDR3 size: 15 residues. V gave up 0 bases and J gave up 3 bases, with 13 bases separating them. Germline V gene sequence: CDR1 SGHRS, CDR2 YFSETQ. This clonotype was sampled from a male patient between 5 and 17 years old who had a stem cell transplant for acute lymphoblastic leukemia, so the T cells may come from the graft donor. The sequencing used PBMCs, mostly from graft donor cells, collected 360 days after TCRalphabeta/CD19-depleted stem cell transplant. V and J are TRBV5-1 and TRBJ2-7; D assignment may be TRBD1 or TRBD2 (6 bases each). CDR3 in amino acids: CASSLDGGAFYEQYF. As DNA, the CDR3 is TGCGCCAGCAGCTTGGACGGGGGCGCATTCTACGAGCAGTACTTC.